This T cell receptor beta chain was observed in a study of STAT5B mutations in CD4+ large granular lymphocyte leukemia. Turning to the study itself: Among healthy donors, a particular HLA allele went with more CDR3 'QG' motifs.

In the case of this clone: Antigen unknown.

The survey-level immunoSEQ assay was used. Only in-frame clones appear in the TCRdb table, and some are missing; sequencing was by immunoSEQ multiplex PCR. This repertoire shows approximately 25,000 clones, around two thirds found once; its top ten account for 9.8%. Study-wide findings and caveats: Patient CD4-sorted repertoires stayed more clonal than healthy ones after leukemic-clone removal.

The TCR was taken from a human donor in good health. Specimen: CD4+ T cells from blood buffy coats.

The chain's CDR3 is CASSSRTPFSNQPQHF. In DNA form, the CDR3 reads TGTGCCAGCAGTTCGAGGACACCTTTTAGCAATCAGCCCCAGCATTTT. The chain recombines TRBV27 with TRBJ1-5, with D possibly being TRBD1 (5 bases). Germline CDR1 reads MNHEY; CDR2 reads SMNVEV (reference sequence). This CDR3 comprises 16 residues. Between the trimmed V and J ends, which lost 4 bases and 0 bases, there was a span of 13 bases.